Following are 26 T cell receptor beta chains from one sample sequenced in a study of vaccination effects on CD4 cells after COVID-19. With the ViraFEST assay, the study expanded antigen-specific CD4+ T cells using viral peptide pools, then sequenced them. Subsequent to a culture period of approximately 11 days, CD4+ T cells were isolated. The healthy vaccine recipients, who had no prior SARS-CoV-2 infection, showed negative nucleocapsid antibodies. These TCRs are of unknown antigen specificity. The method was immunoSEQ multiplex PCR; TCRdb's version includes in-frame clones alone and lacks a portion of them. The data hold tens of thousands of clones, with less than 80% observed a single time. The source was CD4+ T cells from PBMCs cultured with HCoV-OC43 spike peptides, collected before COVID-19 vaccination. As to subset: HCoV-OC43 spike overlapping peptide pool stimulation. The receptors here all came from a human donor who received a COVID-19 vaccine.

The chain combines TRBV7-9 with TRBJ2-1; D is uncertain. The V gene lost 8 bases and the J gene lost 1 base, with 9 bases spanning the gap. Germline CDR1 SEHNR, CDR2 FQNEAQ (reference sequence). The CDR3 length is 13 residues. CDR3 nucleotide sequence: TGTGCCAGCTTGGCCTCGTCCTACAATGAGCAGTTCTTC. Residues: CASLASSYNEQFF. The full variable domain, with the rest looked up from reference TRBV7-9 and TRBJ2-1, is DTGVSQNPRHKITKRGQNVTFRCDPISEHNRLYWYRQTLGQGPEFLTYFQNEAQLEKSRLLSDRFSAERPKGSFSTLEIQRTEQGDSAMYLCASLASSYNEQFFGPGTRLTVL.

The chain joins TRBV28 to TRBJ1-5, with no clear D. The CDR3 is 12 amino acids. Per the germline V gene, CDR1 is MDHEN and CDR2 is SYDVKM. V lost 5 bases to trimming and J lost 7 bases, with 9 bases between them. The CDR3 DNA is TGTGCCAGCAGTATACGTTTACAGCCCCAGCATTTT. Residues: CASSIRLQPQHF.

The CDR3 sequence: CASSAGWTSGTTDTQYF. CDR3 in DNA: TGTGCCAGCAGCGCAGGGTGGACTAGCGGGACCACAGATACGCAGTATTTT. The genes are TRBV9 and TRBJ2-3, with 12 bases matching TRBD2. Per germline, CDR1 SGDLS and CDR2 YYNGEE. The CDR3 runs 17 residues. After removal of 3 bases from V and 2 bases from J, the junction contained 7 bases not matched to a gene.

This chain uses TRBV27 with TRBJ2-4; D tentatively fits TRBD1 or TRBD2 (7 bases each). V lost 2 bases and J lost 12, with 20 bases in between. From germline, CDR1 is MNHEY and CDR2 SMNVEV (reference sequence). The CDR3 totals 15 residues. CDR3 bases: TGTGCCAGCAGTTTAACGGCAGGGGGAGGGAGGAATCAGTACTTC. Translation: CASSLTAGGGRNQYF.

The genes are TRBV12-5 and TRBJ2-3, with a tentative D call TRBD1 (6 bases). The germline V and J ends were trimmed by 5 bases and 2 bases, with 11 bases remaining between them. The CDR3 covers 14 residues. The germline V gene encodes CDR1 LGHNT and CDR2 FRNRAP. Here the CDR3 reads CASGKGHHTDTQYF. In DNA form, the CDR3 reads TGTGCTAGTGGTAAGGGACACCACACAGATACGCAGTATTTT. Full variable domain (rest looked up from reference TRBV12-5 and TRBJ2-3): DARVTQTPRHKVTEMGQEVTMRCQPILGHNTVFWYRQTMMQGLELLAYFRNRAPLDDSGMPKDRFSAEMPDATLATLKIQPSEPRDSAVYFCASGKGHHTDTQYFGPGTRLTVL.

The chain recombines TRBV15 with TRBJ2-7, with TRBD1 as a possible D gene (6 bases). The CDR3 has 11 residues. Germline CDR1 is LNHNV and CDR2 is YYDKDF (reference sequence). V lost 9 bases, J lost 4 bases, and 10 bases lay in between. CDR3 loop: CATVQGYEQYV. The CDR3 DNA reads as TGTGCCACTGTACAGGGTTACGAGCAGTACGTC.

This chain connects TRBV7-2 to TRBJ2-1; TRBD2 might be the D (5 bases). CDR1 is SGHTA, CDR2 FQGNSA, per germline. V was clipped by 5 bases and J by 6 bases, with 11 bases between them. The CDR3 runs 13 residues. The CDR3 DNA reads TGTGCCAGCAGCCCCACTAGAGCCAATGAGCAGTTCTTC. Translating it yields CASSPTRANEQFF. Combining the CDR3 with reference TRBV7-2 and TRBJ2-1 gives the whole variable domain GAGVSQSPSNKVTEKGKDVELRCDPISGHTALYWYRQSLGQGLEFLIYFQGNSAPDKSGLPSDRFSAERTGGSVSTLTIQRTQQEDSAVYLCASSPTRANEQFFGPGTRLTVL.

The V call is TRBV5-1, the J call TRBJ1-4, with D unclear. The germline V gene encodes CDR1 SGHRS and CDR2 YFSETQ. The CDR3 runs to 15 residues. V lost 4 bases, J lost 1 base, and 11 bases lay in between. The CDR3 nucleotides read TGCGCCAGCAGCCCAGACACCAGAACTAATGAAAAACTGTTTTTT. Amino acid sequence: CASSPDTRTNEKLFF.

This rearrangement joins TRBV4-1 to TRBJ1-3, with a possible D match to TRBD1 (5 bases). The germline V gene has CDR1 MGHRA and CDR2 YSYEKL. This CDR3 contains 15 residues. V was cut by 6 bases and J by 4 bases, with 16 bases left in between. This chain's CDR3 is CASRLWQGSGNTIYF. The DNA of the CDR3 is TGCGCCAGCAGACTATGGCAGGGTTCAGGAAACACCATATATTTT.

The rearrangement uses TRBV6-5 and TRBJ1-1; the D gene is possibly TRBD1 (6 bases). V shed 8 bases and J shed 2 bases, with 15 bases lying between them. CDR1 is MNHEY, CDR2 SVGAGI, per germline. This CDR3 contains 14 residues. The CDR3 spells CASSRQDDNTEAFF. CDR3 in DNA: TGTGCCAGCTCCCGACAGGACGACAACACTGAAGCTTTCTTT.

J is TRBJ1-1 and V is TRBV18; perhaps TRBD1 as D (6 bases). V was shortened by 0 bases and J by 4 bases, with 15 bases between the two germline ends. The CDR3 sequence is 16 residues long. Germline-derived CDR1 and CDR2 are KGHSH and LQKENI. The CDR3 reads CASSPPGAPGGTEAFF. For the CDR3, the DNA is TGTGCCAGCTCACCACCGGGGGCTCCGGGGGGCACTGAAGCTTTCTTT. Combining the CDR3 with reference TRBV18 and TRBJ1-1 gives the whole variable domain NAGVMQNPRHLVRRRGQEARLRCSPMKGHSHVYWYRQLPEEGLKFMVYLQKENIIDESGMPKERFSAEFPKEGPSILRIQQVVRGDSAAYFCASSPPGAPGGTEAFFGQGTRLTVV.

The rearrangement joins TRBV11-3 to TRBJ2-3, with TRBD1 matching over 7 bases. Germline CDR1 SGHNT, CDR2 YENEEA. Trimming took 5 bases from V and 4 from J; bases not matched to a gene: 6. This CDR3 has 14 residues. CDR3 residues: CASSGGQVADTQYF. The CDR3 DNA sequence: TGTGCCAGCAGCGGAGGACAGGTGGCAGATACGCAGTATTTT. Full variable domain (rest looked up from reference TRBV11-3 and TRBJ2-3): EAGVVQSPRYKIIEKKQPVAFWCNPISGHNTLYWYLQNLGQGPELLIRYENEEAVDDSQLPKDRFSAERLKGVDSTLKIQPAELGDSAVYLCASSGGQVADTQYFGPGTRLTVL.

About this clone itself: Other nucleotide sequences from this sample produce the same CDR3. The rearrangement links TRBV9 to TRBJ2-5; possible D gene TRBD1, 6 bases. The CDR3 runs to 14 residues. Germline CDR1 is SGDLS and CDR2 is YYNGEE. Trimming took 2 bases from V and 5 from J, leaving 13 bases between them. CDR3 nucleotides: TGTGCCAGCAGCGTTGTGGGGGCCGGTGAGACCCAGTACTTC. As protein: CASSVVGAGETQYF.

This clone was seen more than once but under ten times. CDR3 bases: TGCAGCGTGCGGGGGGCCGGGGAGCTGTTTTTT. It encodes CSVRGAGELFF. The chain uses TRBV29-1 and TRBJ2-2; 8 nucleotides line up with TRBD2. From germline, CDR1 is SQVTM and CDR2 ANQGSEA. The CDR3 extends over 11 amino acids. The junction had 0 bases not matched to a gene; V was cut back by 6 bases and J by 6 bases.

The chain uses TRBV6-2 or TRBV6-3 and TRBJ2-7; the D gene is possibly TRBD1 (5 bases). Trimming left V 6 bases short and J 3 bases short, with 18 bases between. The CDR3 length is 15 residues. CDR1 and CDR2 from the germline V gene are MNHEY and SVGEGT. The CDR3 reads CASSYQGPAGYEQYV. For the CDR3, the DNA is TGTGCCAGCAGCTATCAGGGCCCTGCCGGCTACGAGCAGTACGTC.

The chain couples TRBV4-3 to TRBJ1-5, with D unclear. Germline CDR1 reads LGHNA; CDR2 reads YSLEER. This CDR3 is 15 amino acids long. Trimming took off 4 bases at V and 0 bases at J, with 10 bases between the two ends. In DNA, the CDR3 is TGCGCCAGCAGCCGCAACAGTTATAGCAATCAGCCCCAGCATTTT. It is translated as CASSRNSYSNQPQHF.

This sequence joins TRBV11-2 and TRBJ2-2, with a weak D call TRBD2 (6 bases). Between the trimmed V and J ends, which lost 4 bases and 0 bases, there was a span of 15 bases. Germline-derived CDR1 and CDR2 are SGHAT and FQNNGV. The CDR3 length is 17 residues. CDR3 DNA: TGTGCCAGCAGCTCCCCTCGGGGGACGTCGAACACCGGGGAGCTGTTTTTT. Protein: CASSSPRGTSNTGELFF.

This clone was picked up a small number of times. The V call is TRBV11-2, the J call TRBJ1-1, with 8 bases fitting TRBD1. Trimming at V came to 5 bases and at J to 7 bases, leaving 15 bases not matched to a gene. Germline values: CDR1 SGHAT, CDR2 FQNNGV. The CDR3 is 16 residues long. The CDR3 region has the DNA TGTGCCAGCAGCGTAAGGACAGGGAGGGGAGCCGTTGAAGCTTTCTTT. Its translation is CASSVRTGRGAVEAFF.

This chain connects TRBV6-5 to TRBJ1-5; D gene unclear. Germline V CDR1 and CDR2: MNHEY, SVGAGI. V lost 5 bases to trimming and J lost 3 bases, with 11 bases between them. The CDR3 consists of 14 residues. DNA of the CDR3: TGTGCCAGCAGTCCTGACACCGACAATCAGCCCCAGCATTTT. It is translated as CASSPDTDNQPQHF.

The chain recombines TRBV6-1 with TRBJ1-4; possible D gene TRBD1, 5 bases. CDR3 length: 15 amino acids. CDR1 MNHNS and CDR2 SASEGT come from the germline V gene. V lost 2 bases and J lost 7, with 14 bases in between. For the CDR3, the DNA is TGTGCCAGCAGTGAATTTTCGGGGCTGATTGAAAAACTGTTTTTT. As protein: CASSEFSGLIEKLFF.

The CDR3 nucleotides read TGCGCCAGCAGCCAAGGTGGGACTAGCGGAACCACAGATACGCAGTATTTT. Its translation is CASSQGGTSGTTDTQYF. This rearrangement joins TRBV4-1 to TRBJ2-3; 11 bases map to TRBD2. CDR1 is MGHRA, CDR2 YSYEKL, per germline. This CDR3 is built from 17 residues. Trimming cost V 1 base and J 2 bases; bases outside gene matches: 5.

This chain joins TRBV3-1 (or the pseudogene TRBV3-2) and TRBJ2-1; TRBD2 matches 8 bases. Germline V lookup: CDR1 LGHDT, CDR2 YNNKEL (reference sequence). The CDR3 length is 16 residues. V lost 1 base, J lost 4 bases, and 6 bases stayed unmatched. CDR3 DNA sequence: TGTGCCAGCAGCCAAGTCTTTAGCGGGGTATACAATGAGCAGTTCTTC. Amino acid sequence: CASSQVFSGVYNEQFF.

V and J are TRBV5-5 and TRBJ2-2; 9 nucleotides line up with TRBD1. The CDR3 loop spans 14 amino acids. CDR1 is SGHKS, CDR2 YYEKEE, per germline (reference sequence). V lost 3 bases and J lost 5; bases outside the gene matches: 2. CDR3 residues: CASSYGTGTGELFF. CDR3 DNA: TGTGCCAGCAGCTACGGGACAGGGACCGGGGAGCTGTTTTTT.

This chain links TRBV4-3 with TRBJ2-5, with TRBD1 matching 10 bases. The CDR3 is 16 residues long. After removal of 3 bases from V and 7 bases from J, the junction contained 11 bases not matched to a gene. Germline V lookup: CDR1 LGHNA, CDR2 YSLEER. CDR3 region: CASSHPGEDRGWTQYF. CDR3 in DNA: TGCGCCAGCAGCCACCCGGGGGAGGACAGGGGGTGGACCCAGTACTTC.

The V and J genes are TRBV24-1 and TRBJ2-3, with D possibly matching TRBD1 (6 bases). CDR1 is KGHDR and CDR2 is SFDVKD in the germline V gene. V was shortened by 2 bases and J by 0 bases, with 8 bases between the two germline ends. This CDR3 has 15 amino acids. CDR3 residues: CATSDSRGSTDTQYF. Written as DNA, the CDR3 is TGTGCCACCAGTGATTCGAGGGGGAGCACAGATACGCAGTATTTT.

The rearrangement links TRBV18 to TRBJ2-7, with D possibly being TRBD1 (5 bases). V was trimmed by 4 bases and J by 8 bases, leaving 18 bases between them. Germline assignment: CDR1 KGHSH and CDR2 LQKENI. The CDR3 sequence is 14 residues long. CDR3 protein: CASSHAGSQYQQYV. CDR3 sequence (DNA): TGTGCCAGCTCACATGCAGGGTCCCAGTACCAGCAGTACGTC.